This TCR beta chain was recorded in a study of blood T cell repertoires in COVID-19. Turning to the study itself: Nucleic acid was either cDNA or gDNA, and it came from T cells, B-cell-depleted T cells, or PBMCs.

The authors' processing: Reference gene primer amplification yielded estimated nucleated cell counts. The repertoire was sequenced with immunoSEQ multiplex PCR; TCRdb's copy has only in-frame clones and lacks some. V, J and clone size derive from that table, while D and trimming were established from the DNA sequence. The sample contains just over 250,000 clones, under 90% of which appear only once. This clone came up a few times. Enrollees, about 18 to 89 years old, lived in roughly 24 US areas. Participants' own reports of clinical history determined their cohort assignment. The V end lost 7 bases, the J end lost 8 bases, and 18 bases lay between the germline ends. Germline V gene sequence: CDR1 MNHEY, CDR2 SVGAGI. The CDR3 extends over 14 amino acids.

Sequenced: PBMCs or T cells enriched from blood (not recorded which). This sequence was found in a man aged 30 to 45 with acute COVID-19. V and J are TRBV6-5 and TRBJ2-1; tentative D call: TRBD2 (7 bases). DNA of the CDR3: TGTGCCAGCACCAAGGGGGGGCGTTTGGATGAGCAGTTCTTC. Protein product: CASTKGGRLDEQFF.